This T cell receptor (beta chain) was captured by sequencing in a study of sequential checkpoint blockade in melanoma. Study-wide context: First-line arms were nivolumab then ipilimumab, or the reverse, randomized 1:1.

Germline values: CDR1 MNHNS, CDR2 SASEGT. The V end lost 7 bases, the J end lost 10 bases, and 17 bases lay between the germline ends. There are 13 residues in the CDR3. Produced via immunoSEQ multiplex PCR; TCRdb's table is partial and in-frame only. This table has around 5,200 clones, around 75% appearing once. Treatment described: randomized to nivolumab then ipilimumab (arm A) or the reverse (arm B). DNA-damaging chemotherapy had not been given to any patient beforehand. Sorted cells were live CD3+CD8+, lacking CD19 and CD56, from PBMCs. The chain combines TRBV6-1 with TRBJ2-1; a weak D match, TRBD2 (6 bases). This receptor was obtained from a human patient with melanoma. Some clones in this sample may be carry-over from other donors' samples. The sample in question was CD8+ T cells sorted from blood (inferred from file names), obtained from a patient given nivolumab and ipilimumab in sequence. This chain's CDR3 is CASIRRGTGEQFF. CDR3 coding DNA: TGTGCCAGCATACGACGGGGGACGGGGGAGCAGTTCTTC.